The sequence of this T cell receptor (beta chain) was determined in a study of Graves' ophthalmopathy and Graves' hyperthyroidism. Study overall: By definition, stable hyperthyroidism involved no ophthalmopathy within 18 months of follow-up. Overall study findings and caveats: Detection in blood was also observed for most expanded thyroid clonotypes above 0.001 frequency. The 13-signature model separated ophthalmopathy from stable hyperthyroidism at 85% to 90% sensitivity and almost 83% specificity.

V was cut by 3 bases and J by 7 bases, with 16 bases left in between. The CDR3 extends over 16 amino acids. Germline lookup yields CDR1 SGHTA and CDR2 FQGNSA. Thyroid ultrasound, orbital computed tomography, TRAb, serum thyroxine and clinical symptoms formed the basis of diagnosis. Amplifying from RNA transcripts, the study obtained TCR beta CDR3 regions. An initial RT-PCR round employing HTBI primers preceded a second-round multiplex PCR. TCRdb re-derived calls from the multiplex PCR reads in MiXCR, one entry per CDR3 protein. The sample carries about 1.1 million distinct CDR3 sequences, 35% to 40% recorded once. In this sample, this clonotype turned up many times. Its antigen remains unknown.

This receptor was taken from an adult man with Graves' hyperthyroidism. The V call is TRBV7-2, the J call TRBJ1-6; D unclear. The sequenced sample was peripheral blood or thyroid tissue (not recorded which). The CDR3 region has the DNA TGTGCCAGCAGCTTCTCTTCAGGACTGAAGAATTCACCCCTCCACTTT. This sequence encodes CASSFSSGLKNSPLHF.